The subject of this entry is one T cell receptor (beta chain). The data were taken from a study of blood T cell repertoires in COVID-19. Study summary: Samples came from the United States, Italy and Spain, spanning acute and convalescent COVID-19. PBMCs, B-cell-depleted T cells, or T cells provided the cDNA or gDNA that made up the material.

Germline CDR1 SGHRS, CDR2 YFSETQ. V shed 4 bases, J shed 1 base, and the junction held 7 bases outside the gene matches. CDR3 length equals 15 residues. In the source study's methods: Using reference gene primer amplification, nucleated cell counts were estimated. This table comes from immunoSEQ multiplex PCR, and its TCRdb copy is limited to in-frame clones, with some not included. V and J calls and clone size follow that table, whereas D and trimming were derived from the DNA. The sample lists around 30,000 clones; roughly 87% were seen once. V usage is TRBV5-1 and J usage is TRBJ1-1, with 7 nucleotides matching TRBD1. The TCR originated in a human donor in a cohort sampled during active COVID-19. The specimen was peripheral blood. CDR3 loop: CASSPAGGRNTEAFF. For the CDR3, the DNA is TGCGCCAGCAGCCCAGCAGGGGGGAGGAACACTGAAGCTTTCTTT.